This T cell receptor (beta chain) was profiled in a study of blood T cell repertoires in COVID-19. This CDR3 contains 14 residues. The germline V gene has CDR1 SGHRS and CDR2 YFSETQ. V lost 4 bases and J lost 4; bases outside the gene matches: 5. TCRdb's copy holds only in-frame clones and misses some; the assay was immunoSEQ multiplex PCR. The sample holds about 78,000 clones, 65% to 85% seen once. The gene calls are TRBV5-1 and TRBJ1-2; 9 bases agree with TRBD1. This clonotype originated in a man aged 45 to 65 with acute or convalescent COVID-19. The sequencing input was peripheral blood. DNA of the CDR3: TGCGCCAGCAGCGAAACGACAGGGGGCTATGGCTACACCTTC. This sequence encodes CASSETTGGYGYTF.